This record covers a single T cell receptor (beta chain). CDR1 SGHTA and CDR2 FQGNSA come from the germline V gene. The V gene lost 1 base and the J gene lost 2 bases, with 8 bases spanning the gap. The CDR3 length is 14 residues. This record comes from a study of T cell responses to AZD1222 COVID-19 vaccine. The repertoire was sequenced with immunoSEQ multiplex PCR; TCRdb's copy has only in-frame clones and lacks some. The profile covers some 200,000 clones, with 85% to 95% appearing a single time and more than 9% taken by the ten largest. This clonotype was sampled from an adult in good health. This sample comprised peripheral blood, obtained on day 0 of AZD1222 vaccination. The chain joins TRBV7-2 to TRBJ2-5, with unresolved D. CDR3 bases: TGTGCCAGCAGCTTAGACTCAATGCAAGAGACCCAGTACTTC. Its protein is CASSLDSMQETQYF. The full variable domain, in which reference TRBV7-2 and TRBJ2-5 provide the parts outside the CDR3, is GAGVSQSPSNKVTEKGKDVELRCDPISGHTALYWYRQSLGQGLEFLIYFQGNSAPDKSGLPSDRFSAERTGGSVSTLTIQRTQQEDSAVYLCASSLDSMQETQYFGPGTRLLVL.